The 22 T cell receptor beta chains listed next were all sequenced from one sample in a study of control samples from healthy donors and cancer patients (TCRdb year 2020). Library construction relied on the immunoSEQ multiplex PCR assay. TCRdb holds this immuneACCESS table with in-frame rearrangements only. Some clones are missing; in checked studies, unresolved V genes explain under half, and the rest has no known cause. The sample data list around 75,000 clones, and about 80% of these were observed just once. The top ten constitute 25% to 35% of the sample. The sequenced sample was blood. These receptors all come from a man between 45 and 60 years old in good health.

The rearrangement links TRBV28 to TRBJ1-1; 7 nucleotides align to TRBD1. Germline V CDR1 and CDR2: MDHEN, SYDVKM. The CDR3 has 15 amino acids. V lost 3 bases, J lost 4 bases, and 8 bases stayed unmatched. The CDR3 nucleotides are TGTGCCAGCAGTTTTTACAGGGGCGCGGGCACTGAAGCTTTCTTT. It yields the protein CASSFYRGAGTEAFF. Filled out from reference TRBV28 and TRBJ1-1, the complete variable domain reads DVKVTQSSRYLVKRTGEKVFLECVQDMDHENMFWYRQDPGLGLRLIYFSYDVKMKEKGDIPEGYSVSREKKERFSLILESASTNQTSMYLCASSFYRGAGTEAFFGQGTRLTVV.

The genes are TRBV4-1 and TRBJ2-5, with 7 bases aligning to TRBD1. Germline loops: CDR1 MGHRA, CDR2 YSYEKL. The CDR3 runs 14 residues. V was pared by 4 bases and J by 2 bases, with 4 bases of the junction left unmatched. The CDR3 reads CASSRDRLQETQYF. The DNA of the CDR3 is TGCGCCAGCAGCCGGGACAGACTTCAAGAGACCCAGTACTTC.

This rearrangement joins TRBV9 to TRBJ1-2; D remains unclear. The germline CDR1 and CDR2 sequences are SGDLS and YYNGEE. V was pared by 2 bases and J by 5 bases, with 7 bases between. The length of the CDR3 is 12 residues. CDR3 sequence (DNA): TGTGCCAGCAGCGTTCCCTCTTATGGCTACACCTTC. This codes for CASSVPSYGYTF.

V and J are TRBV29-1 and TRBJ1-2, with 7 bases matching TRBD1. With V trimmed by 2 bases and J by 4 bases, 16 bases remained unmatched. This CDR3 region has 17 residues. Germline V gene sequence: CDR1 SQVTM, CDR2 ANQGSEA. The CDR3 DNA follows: TGCAGCGTTGAACGGACAGGCCCAAAATCCCGGGCCTATGGCTACACCTTC. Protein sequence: CSVERTGPKSRAYGYTF.

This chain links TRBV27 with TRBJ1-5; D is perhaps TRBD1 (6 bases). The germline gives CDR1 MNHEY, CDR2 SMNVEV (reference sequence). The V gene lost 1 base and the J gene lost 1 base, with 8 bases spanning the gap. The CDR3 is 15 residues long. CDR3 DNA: TGTGCCAGCAGTTTATGGGGGGGCAGCAATCAGCCCCAGCATTTT. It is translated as CASSLWGGSNQPQHF.

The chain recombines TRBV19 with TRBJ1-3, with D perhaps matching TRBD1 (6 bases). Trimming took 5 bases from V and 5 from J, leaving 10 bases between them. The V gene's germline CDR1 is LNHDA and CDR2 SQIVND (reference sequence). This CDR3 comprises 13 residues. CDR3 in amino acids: CASSVGDRNTIYF. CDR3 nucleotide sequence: TGTGCCAGTAGTGTTGGGGACAGAAACACCATATATTTT.

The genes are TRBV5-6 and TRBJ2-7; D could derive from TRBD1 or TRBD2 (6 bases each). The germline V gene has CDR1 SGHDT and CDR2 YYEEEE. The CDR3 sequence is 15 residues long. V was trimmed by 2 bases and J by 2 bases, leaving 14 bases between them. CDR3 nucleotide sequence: TGTGCCAGCAGCTTTGAAAAGGGGGGAGCCTACGAGCAGTACTTC. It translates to CASSFEKGGAYEQYF.

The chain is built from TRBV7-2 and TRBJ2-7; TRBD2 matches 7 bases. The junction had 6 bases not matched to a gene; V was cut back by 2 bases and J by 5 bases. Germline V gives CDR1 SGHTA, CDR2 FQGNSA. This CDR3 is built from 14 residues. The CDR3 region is CASSLRTRINEQYF. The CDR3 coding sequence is TGTGCCAGCAGCTTACGGACTAGAATAAACGAGCAGTACTTC.

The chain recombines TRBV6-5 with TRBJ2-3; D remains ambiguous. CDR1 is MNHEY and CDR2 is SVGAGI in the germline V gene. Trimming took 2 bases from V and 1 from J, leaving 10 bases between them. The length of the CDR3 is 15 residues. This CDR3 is CASSYRTWGTDTQYF. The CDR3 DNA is TGTGCCAGCAGTTACCGGACCTGGGGCACAGATACGCAGTATTTT.

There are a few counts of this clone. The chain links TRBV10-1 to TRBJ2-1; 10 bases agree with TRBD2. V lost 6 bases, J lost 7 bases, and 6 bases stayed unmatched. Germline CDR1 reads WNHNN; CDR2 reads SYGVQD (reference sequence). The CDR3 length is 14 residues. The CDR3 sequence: CASSVSGRWNEQFF. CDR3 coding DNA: TGCGCCAGCAGCGTTAGCGGGAGGTGGAATGAGCAGTTCTTC.

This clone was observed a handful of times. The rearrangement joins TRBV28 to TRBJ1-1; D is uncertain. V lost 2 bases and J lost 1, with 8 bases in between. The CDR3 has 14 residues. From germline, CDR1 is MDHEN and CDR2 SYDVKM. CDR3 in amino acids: CASSLITANTEAFF. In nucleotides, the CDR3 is TGTGCCAGCAGTTTAATTACAGCGAACACTGAAGCTTTCTTT.

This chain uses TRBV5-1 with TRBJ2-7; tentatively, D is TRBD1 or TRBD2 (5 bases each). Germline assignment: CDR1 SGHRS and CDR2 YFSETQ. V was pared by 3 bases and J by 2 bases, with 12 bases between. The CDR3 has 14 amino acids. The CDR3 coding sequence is TGCGCCAGCAGCTCCATGGGACCGACCTACGAGCAGTACTTC. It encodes CASSSMGPTYEQYF.

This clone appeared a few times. CDR3 nucleotide sequence: TGTGCCAGCAGTTTCGCGGGAGCACACAATGAGCAGTTCTTC. Amino acids: CASSFAGAHNEQFF. V gene TRBV27 combines with J gene TRBJ2-1, with 7 bases that match TRBD2. Germline V CDR1 and CDR2: MNHEY, SMNVEV (reference sequence). The CDR3 runs to 14 residues. V dropped 3 bases and J dropped 5; count of bases not matched to a gene: 4.

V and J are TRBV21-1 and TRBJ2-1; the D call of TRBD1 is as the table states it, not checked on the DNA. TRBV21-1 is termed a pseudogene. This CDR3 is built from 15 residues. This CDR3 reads CASSKGRGRIVEQFF. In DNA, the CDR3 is TGTGCCAGCAGCAAAGGCAGGGGCCGGATTGTTGAGCAGTTCTTC.

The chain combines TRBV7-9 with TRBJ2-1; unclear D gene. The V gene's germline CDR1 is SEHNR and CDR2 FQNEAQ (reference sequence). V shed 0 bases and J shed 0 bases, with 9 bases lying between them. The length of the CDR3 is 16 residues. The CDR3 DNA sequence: TGTGCCAGCAGCTTAGCGCAGTGGAGCTCCTACAATGAGCAGTTCTTC. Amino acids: CASSLAQWSSYNEQFF. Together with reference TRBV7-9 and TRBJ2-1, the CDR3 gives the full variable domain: DTGVSQNPRHKITKRGQNVTFRCDPISEHNRLYWYRQTLGQGPEFLTYFQNEAQLEKSRLLSDRFSAERPKGSFSTLEIQRTEQGDSAMYLCASSLAQWSSYNEQFFGPGTRLTVL.

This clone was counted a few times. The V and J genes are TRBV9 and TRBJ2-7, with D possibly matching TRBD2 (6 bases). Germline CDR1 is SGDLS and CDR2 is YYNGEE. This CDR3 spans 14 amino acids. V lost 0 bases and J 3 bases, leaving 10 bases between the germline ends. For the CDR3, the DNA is TGTGCCAGCAGCGTAGAAACGGGGGACTACGAGCAGTACTTC. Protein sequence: CASSVETGDYEQYF.

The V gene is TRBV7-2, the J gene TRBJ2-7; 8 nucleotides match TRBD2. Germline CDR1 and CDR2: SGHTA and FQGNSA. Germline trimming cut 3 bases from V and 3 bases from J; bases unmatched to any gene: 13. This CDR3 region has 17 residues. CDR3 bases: TGTGCCAGCAGCTTCCGAGCATACGGGGGGGAAATCTACGAGCAGTACTTC. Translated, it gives CASSFRAYGGEIYEQYF.

The CDR3 loop is CASSLAGSGAVTEAFF. The DNA for the CDR3 is TGCGCCAGCAGCTTGGCCGGGAGCGGCGCGGTCACTGAAGCTTTCTTT. This chain joins TRBV5-1 and TRBJ1-1; D unresolved. V dropped 0 bases and J dropped 4 bases, with 16 bases sitting between them. From germline, CDR1 is SGHRS and CDR2 YFSETQ. The CDR3 has 16 residues.

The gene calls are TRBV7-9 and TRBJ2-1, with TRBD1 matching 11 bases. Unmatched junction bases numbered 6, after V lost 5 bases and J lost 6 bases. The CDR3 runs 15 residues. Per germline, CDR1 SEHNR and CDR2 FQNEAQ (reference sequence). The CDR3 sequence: CASSPGQGGINEQFF. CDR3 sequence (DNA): TGTGCCAGCAGCCCGGGACAGGGGGGAATCAATGAGCAGTTCTTC.

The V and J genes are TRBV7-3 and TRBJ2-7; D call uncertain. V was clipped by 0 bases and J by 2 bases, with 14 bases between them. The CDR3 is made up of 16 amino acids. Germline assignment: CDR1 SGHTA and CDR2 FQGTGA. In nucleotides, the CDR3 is TGTGCCAGCAGCTTAACCTCTACCTCCTCACCCTACGAGCAGTACTTC. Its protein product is CASSLTSTSSPYEQYF. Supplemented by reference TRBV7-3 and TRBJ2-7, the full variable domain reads GAGVSQTPSNKVTEKGKYVELRCDPISGHTALYWYRQSLGQGPEFLIYFQGTGAADDSGLPNDRFFAVRPEGSVSTLKIQRTERGDSAVYLCASSLTSTSSPYEQYFGPGTRLTVT.

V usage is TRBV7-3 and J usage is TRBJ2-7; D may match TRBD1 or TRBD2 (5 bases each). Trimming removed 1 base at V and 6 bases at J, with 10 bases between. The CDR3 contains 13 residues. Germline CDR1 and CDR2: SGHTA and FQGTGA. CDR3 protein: CASSLNSGREQYF. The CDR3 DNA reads TGTGCCAGCAGCTTAAATTCGGGACGCGAGCAGTACTTC.

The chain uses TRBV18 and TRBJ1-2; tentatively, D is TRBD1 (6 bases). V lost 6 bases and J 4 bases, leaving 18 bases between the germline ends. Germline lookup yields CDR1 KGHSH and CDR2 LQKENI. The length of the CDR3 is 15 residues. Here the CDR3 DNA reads TGTGCCAGCTCCCCCATTCGACAGGCCGGCTATGGCTACACCTTC. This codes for CASSPIRQAGYGYTF.